In this sample, the clone carrying this TCR beta chain turned up a few times. Its cognate antigen is unknown. Trimming stripped 0 bases from V and 1 base from J, with 13 bases between. Germline assignment: CDR1 GTSNPN and CDR2 SVGIG (reference sequence). The CDR3 contains 15 residues. The sample comes from a study of response to subunit inactivated influenza vaccine. General observations from the study: Authors suggested few new T cells are recruited by each seasonal influenza vaccination.

One entry per CDR3 protein, called by TCRdb with MiXCR from the RT-PCR reads. The sample consists of around 710,000 distinct CDR3 sequences, approximately 15% of them appearing once. Sequencing used PBMCs from blood, obtained around two weeks before vaccination. The chain links TRBV30 to TRBJ2-7; D is unresolved. This TCR was sampled from a man in his fifties or sixties who received an inactivated influenza vaccine. As DNA, the CDR3 is TGTGCCTGGAGTGTACTCGCTAGTAGGTCCTACGAGCAGTACTTC. Amino acid sequence: CAWSVLASRSYEQYF. Drawing the rest from reference TRBV30 and TRBJ2-7, the complete variable domain is SQTIHQWPATLVQPVGSPLSLECTVEGTSNPNLYWYRQAAGRGLQLLFYSVGIGQISSEVPQNLSASRPQDRQFILSSKKLLLSDSGFYLCAWSVLASRSYEQYFGPGTRLTVT.